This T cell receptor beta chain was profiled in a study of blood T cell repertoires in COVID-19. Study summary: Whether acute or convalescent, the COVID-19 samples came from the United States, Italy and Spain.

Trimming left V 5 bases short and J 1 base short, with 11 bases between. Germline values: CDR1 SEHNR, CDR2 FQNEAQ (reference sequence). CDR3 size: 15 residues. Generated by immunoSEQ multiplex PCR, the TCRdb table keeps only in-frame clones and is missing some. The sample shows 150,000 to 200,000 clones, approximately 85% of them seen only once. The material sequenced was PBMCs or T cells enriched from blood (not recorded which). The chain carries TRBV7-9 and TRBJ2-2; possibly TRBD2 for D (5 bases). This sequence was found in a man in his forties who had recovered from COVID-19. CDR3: CASSPTRGNTGELFF. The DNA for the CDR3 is TGTGCCAGCAGCCCTACTAGAGGGAACACCGGGGAGCTGTTTTTT.